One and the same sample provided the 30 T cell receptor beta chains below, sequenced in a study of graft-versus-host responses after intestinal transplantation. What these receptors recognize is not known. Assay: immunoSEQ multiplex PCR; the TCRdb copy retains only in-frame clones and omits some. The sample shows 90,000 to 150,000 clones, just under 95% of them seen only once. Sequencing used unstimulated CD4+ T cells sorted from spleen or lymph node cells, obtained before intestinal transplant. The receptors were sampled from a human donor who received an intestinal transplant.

In DNA form, the CDR3 reads TGTGCCAGCAGCTTAGCACTAGCGGCTAACACCGGGGAGCTGTTTTTT. This translates into CASSLALAANTGELFF. The genes are TRBV7-9 and TRBJ2-2, with 8 bases fitting TRBD2. This CDR3 has 16 residues. Germline V gene sequence: CDR1 SEHNR, CDR2 FQNEAQ (reference sequence). Trimming cost V 0 bases and J 2 bases; bases outside gene matches: 2.

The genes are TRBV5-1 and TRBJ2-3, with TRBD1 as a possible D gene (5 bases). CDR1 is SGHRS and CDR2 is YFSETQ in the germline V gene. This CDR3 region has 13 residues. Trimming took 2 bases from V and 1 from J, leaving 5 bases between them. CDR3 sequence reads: CASSLGGTDTQYF. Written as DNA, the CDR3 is TGCGCCAGCAGCTTAGGGGGCACAGATACGCAGTATTTT.

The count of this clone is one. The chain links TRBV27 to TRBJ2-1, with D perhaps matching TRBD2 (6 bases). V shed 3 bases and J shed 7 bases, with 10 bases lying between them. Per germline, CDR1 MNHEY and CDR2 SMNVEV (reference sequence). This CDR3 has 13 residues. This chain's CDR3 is CASSFLGGNEQFF. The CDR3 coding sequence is TGTGCCAGCAGTTTTCTGGGGGGAAATGAGCAGTTCTTC.

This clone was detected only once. The CDR3 spells CASSEKGGRGQYF. The CDR3 region has the DNA TGTGCCAGCAGTGAAAAGGGGGGAAGAGGGCAGTATTTT. This chain joins TRBV6-1 and TRBJ2-3; either TRBD1 or TRBD2 may fit D (6 bases each). This CDR3 comprises 13 residues. Germline V gives CDR1 MNHNS, CDR2 SASEGT. V was cut by 2 bases and J by 11 bases, with 14 bases left in between.

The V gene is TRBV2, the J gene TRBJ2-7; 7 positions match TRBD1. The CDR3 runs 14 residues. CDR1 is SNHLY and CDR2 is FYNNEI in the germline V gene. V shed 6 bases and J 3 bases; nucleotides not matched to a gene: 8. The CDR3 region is CASRVGGIVYEQYF. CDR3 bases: TGTGCCAGCAGGGTAGGGGGCATTGTCTACGAGCAGTACTTC. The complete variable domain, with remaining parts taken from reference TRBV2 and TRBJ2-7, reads EPEVTQTPSHQVTQMGQEVILRCVPISNHLYFYWYRQILGQKVEFLVSFYNNEISEKSEIFDDQFSVERPDGSNFTLKIRSTKLEDSAMYFCASRVGGIVYEQYFGPGTRLTVT.

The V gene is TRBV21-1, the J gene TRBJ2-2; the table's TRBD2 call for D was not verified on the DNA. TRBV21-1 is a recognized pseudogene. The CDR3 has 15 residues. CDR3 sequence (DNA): TGTGCCAGCAGCAAAAGGAGGGTGGACACCGGGGAGCTGTTTTTT. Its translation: CASSKRRVDTGELFF.

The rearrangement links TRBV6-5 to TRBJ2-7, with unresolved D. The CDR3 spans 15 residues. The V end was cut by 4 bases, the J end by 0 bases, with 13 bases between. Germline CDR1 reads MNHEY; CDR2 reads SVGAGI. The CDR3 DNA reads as TGTGCCAGCAGTTTACTTTTGACACCCTCCTACGAGCAGTACTTC. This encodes CASSLLLTPSYEQYF.

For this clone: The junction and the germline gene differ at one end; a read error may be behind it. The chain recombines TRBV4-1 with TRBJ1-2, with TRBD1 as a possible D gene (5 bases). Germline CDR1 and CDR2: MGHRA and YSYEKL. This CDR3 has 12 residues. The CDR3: CASSQGDSTRNF. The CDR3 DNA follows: TGCGCCAGCAGCCAAGGAGACAGTACCCGAAACTTC.

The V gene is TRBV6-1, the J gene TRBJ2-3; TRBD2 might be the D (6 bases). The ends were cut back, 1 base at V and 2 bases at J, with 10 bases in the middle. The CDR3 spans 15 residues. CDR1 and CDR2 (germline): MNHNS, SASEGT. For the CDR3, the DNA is TGTGCCAGCAGTGAAGGGGACTTTCCCACAGATACGCAGTATTTT. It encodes CASSEGDFPTDTQYF.

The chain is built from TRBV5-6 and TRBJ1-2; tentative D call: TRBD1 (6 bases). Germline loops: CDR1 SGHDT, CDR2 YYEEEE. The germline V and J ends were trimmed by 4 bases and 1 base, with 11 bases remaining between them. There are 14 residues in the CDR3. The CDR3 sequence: CASSVTGINYGYTF. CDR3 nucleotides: TGTGCCAGCAGCGTCACAGGGATTAACTATGGCTACACCTTC.

The DNA of the CDR3 is TGTGCCAGCAGGCGACTAGCGTTAAGCGAGACCCAGTACTTC. Its protein is CASRRLALSETQYF. The V call is TRBV5-6, the J call TRBJ2-5, with TRBD2 identical over 8 bases. The germline CDR1 and CDR2 sequences are SGHDT and YYEEEE. This CDR3 contains 14 residues. Trimming took 5 bases from V and 5 from J; bases not matched to a gene: 8.

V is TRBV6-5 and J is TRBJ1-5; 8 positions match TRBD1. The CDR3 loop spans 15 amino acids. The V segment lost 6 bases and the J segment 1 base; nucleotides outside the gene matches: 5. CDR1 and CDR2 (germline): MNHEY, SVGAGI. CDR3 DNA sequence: TGTGCCAGCAGCCGTACAGGGGGAAGCAATCAGCCCCAGCATTTT. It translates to CASSRTGGSNQPQHF.

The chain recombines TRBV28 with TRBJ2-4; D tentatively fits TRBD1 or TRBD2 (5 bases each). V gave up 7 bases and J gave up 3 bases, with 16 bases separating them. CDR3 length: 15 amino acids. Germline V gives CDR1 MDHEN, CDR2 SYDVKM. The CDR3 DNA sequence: TGTGCCAGCACCCCGGGTGGGGGAGTCAAAAACATTCAGTACTTC. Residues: CASTPGGGVKNIQYF.

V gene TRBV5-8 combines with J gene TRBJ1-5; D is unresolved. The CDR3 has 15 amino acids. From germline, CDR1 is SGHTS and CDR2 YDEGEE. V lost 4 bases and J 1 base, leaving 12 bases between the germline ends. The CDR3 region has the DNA TGTGCCAGCAGCATCAGGACGGTGAGCAATCAGCCCCAGCATTTT. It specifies CASSIRTVSNQPQHF.

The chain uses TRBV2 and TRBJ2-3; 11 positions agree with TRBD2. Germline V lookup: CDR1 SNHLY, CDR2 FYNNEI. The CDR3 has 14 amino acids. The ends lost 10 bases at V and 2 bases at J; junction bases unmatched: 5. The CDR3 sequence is CAKGTSGYTDTQYF. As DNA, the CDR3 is TGTGCCAAAGGGACTAGCGGTTACACAGATACGCAGTATTTT.

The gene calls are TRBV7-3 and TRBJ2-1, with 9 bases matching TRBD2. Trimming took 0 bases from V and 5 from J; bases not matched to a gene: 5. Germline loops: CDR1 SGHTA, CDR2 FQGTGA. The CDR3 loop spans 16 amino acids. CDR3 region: CASSLTLAGVNNEQFF. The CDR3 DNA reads TGTGCCAGCAGCTTAACCTTAGCGGGAGTGAACAATGAGCAGTTCTTC. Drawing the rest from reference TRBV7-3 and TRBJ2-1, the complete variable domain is GAGVSQTPSNKVTEKGKYVELRCDPISGHTALYWYRQSLGQGPEFLIYFQGTGAADDSGLPNDRFFAVRPEGSVSTLKIQRTERGDSAVYLCASSLTLAGVNNEQFFGPGTRLTVL.

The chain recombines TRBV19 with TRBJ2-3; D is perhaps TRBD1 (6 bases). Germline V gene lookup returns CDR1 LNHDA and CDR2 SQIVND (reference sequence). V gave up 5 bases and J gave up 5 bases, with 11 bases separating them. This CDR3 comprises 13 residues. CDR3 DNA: TGTGCCAGTAGTCCCCCGGACAGAGATACGCAGTATTTT. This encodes CASSPPDRDTQYF.

The CDR3 loop reads CASSLGGTSAQETQYF. CDR3 coding DNA: TGCGCCAGCAGCTTGGGAGGGACTAGCGCACAAGAGACCCAGTACTTC. This chain links TRBV5-1 with TRBJ2-5, with 10 bases that match TRBD2. V dropped 0 bases and J dropped 2; count of bases not matched to a gene: 4. From germline, CDR1 is SGHRS and CDR2 YFSETQ. The CDR3 totals 16 residues.

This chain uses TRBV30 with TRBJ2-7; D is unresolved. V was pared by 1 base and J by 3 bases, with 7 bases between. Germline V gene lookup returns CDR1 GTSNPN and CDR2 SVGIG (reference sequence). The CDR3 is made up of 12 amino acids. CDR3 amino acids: CAWSGWNYEQYF. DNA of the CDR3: TGTGCCTGGAGTGGGTGGAACTACGAGCAGTACTTC.

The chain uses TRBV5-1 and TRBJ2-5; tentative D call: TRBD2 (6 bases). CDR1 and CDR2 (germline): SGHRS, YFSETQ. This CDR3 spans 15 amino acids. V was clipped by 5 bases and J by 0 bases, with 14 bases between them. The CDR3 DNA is TGCGCCAGCAGTCCAACTAGCTCGTACCAAGAGACCCAGTACTTC. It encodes CASSPTSSYQETQYF.

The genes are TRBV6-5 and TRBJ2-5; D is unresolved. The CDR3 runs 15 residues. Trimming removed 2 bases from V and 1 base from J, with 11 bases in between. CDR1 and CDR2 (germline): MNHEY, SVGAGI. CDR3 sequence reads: CASSYGGRFQETQYF. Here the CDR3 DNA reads TGTGCCAGCAGTTACGGCGGACGTTTCCAAGAGACCCAGTACTTC.

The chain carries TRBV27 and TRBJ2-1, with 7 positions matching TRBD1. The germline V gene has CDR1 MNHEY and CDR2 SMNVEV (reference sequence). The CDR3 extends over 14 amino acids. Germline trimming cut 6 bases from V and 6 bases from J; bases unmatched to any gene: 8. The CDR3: CASRRQGSGNEQFF. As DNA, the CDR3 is TGTGCCAGCAGAAGACAGGGAAGCGGCAATGAGCAGTTCTTC.

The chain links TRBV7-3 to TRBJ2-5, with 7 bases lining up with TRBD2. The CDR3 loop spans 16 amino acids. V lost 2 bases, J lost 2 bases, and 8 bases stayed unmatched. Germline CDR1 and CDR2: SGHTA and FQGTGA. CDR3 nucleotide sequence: TGTGCCAGCAGCTTAGGTCCGGGGGGAGGTCAAGAGACCCAGTACTTC. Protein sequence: CASSLGPGGGQETQYF.

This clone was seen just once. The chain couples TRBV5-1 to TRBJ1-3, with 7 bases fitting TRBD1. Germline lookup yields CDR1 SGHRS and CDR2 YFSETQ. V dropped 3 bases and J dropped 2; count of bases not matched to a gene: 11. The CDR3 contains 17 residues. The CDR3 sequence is CASSYQQGMLTGNTIYF. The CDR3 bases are TGCGCCAGCAGCTATCAACAGGGGATGTTAACTGGAAACACCATATATTTT.

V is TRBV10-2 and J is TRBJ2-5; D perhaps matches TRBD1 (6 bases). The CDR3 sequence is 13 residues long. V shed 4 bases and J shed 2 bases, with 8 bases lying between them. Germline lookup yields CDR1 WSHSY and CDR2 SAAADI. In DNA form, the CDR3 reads TGCGCCAGCAGTGGGCAGGGGCAAGAGACCCAGTACTTC. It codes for CASSGQGQETQYF.

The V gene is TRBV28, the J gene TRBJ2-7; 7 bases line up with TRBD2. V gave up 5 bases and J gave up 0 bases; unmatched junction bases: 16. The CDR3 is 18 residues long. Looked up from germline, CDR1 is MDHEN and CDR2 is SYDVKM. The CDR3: CASSTWGRREYNSYEQYF. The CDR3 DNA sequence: TGTGCCAGCAGTACCTGGGGTCGGCGGGAGTATAACTCCTACGAGCAGTACTTC.

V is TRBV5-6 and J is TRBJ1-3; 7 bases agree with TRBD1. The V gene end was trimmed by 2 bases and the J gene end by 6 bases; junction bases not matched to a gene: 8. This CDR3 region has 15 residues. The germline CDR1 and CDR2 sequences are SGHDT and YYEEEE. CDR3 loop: CASSFYRGAENTIYF. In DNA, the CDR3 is TGTGCCAGCAGCTTTTACAGGGGAGCGGAAAACACCATATATTTT.

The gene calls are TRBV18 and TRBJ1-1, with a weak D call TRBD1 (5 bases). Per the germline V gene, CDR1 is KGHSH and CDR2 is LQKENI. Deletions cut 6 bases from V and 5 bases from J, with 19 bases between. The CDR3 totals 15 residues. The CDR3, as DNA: TGTGCCAGCTCGAACCAGTTAGGGGTTTGGACTGAAGCTTTCTTT. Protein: CASSNQLGVWTEAFF. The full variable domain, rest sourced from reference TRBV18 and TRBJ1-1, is NAGVMQNPRHLVRRRGQEARLRCSPMKGHSHVYWYRQLPEEGLKFMVYLQKENIIDESGMPKERFSAEFPKEGPSILRIQQVVRGDSAAYFCASSNQLGVWTEAFFGQGTRLTVV.

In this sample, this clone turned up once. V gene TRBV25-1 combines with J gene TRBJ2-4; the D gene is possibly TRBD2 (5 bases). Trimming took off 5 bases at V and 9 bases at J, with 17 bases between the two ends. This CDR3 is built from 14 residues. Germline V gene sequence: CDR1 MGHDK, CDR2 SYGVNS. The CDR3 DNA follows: TGTGCCAGCAGTCAGGACCCGGGGAGAAGCATTCAGTACTTC. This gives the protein CASSQDPGRSIQYF.

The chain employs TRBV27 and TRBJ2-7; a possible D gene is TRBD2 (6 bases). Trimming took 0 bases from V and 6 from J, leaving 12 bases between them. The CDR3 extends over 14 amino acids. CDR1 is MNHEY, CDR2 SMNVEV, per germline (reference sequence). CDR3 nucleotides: TGTGCCAGCAGTTTATCCGGGAGAAACGGCGAGCAGTACTTC. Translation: CASSLSGRNGEQYF.